The 27 T cell receptor beta chains listed next were all sequenced from one sample in a study of shared clonotypes between healthy human individuals. Only in-frame clones appear in the TCRdb table, and some are missing; sequencing was by immunoSEQ multiplex PCR. This repertoire shows about 1,500,000 clones, over 95% found once; its top ten account for approximately 1%. Material for sequencing was naive CD4+ T cells sorted from blood. Stated subset: CD45RA+ positively selected. Receptors originate from a man aged 25 to 40 in good health.

V usage is TRBV7-9 and J usage is TRBJ2-7; the D gene is possibly TRBD1 (5 bases). CDR1 is SEHNR and CDR2 is FQNEAQ in the germline V gene (reference sequence). Trimming cost V 1 base and J 6 bases, with 10 bases left between them. This CDR3 spans 13 amino acids. The CDR3, as DNA: TGTGCCAGCAGCTTAGTAGGGGTCGGCGAGCAGTACTTC. It codes for CASSLVGVGEQYF.

The chain uses TRBV7-9 and TRBJ1-5; a weak D match, TRBD1 (6 bases). The CDR3 runs 15 residues. CDR1 is SEHNR and CDR2 is FQNEAQ in the germline V gene (reference sequence). Trimming removed 2 bases at V and 3 bases at J, with 11 bases between. The CDR3: CASSLSTGVNQPQHF. The CDR3 DNA follows: TGTGCCAGCAGCTTATCGACAGGCGTCAATCAGCCCCAGCATTTT.

In DNA form, the CDR3 reads TGCGCCAGCAGCTTACGGGTGAGCTCCTACGAGCAGTACTTC. Translation gives CASSLRVSSYEQYF. The chain couples TRBV5-1 to TRBJ2-7; D unclear. Germline values: CDR1 SGHRS, CDR2 YFSETQ. The CDR3 length is 14 residues. Trimming shortened V by 2 bases and J by 0 bases, and 9 bases separated the two germline ends.

The chain employs TRBV11-2 and TRBJ2-7, with 10 bases matching TRBD2. Germline CDR1 is SGHAT and CDR2 is FQNNGV. This CDR3 has 15 amino acids. The ends lost 3 bases at V and 4 bases at J; junction bases unmatched: 6. CDR3: CASSFTLAGVYEQYF. The CDR3 nucleotides read TGTGCCAGCAGCTTTACCCTAGCGGGAGTGTACGAGCAGTACTTC.

The chain has TRBV11-3 and TRBJ2-6; 8 bases agree with TRBD2. The CDR3 covers 17 residues. Germline values: CDR1 SGHNT, CDR2 YENEEA. V shed 2 bases, J shed 0 bases, and the junction held 3 bases outside the gene matches. The CDR3 protein is CASSLLAGRSGANVLTF. The CDR3 nucleotides read TGTGCCAGCAGCTTACTAGCGGGCCGCTCTGGGGCCAACGTCCTGACTTTC.

The V and J genes are TRBV5-5 and TRBJ2-2; D possibly uses TRBD1 or TRBD2 (5 bases each). Germline V gene sequence: CDR1 SGHKS, CDR2 YYEKEE (reference sequence). The CDR3 has 18 amino acids. V was cut by 2 bases and J by 3 bases, with 20 bases left in between. The CDR3 DNA reads as TGTGCCAGCAGCTTTAGAGGGGATTTCATAGCGTACACCGGGGAGCTGTTTTTT. As protein: CASSFRGDFIAYTGELFF.

This chain links TRBV7-9 with TRBJ1-1, with 8 bases matching TRBD1. The CDR3 covers 13 residues. Trimming cost V 5 bases and J 6 bases; bases outside gene matches: 5. CDR1 SEHNR and CDR2 FQNEAQ come from the germline V gene (reference sequence). CDR3 in DNA: TGTGCCAGCAGCAGTCAGGGGGCTGCTGAAGCTTTCTTT. Encoded protein: CASSSQGAAEAFF.

This chain uses TRBV29-1 with TRBJ2-3; 10 nucleotides agree with TRBD2. V shed 4 bases and J 4 bases; nucleotides not matched to a gene: 5. CDR3 length equals 14 residues. Germline assignment: CDR1 SQVTM and CDR2 ANQGSEA. The CDR3 DNA reads as TGCAGCGTTGCTAGCGGGAGTCCGGCAGATACGCAGTATTTT. Encoded protein: CSVASGSPADTQYF.

The V call is TRBV5-1, the J call TRBJ1-2; perhaps TRBD1 as D (6 bases). CDR3 length: 17 amino acids. Germline V gene data show CDR1 as SGHRS and CDR2 as YFSETQ. Trimming pared 4 bases from V and 0 bases from J, leaving 19 bases between. CDR3 sequence: CASSTGQQSMSNYGYTF. CDR3 bases: TGCGCCAGCAGCACCGGACAGCAAAGTATGTCTAACTATGGCTACACCTTC.

The J gene is TRBJ2-1, the V gene TRBV6-5; 10 bases fit TRBD2. The CDR3 length is 16 residues. Looked up from germline, CDR1 is MNHEY and CDR2 is SVGAGI. Trimming removed 4 bases from V and 6 bases from J; junction bases left unmatched: 9. The CDR3 region has the DNA TGTGCCAGCAGTTCCATAGCGGGAGGCCGCATCAATGAGCAGTTCTTC. This encodes CASSSIAGGRINEQFF.

In its sample, this clone was seen once. The V gene is TRBV20-1, the J gene TRBJ1-1; no clear D. V was cut by 6 bases and J by 7 bases, with 12 bases left in between. Germline lookup yields CDR1 DFQATT and CDR2 SNEGSKA (reference sequence). CDR3 size: 11 residues. The CDR3 reads CSATTLNEAFF. CDR3 nucleotides: TGCAGTGCCACGACACTAAATGAAGCTTTCTTT.

The V call is TRBV9, the J call TRBJ2-2; 10 positions agree with TRBD2. Unmatched junction bases numbered 6, after V lost 4 bases and J lost 3 bases. This CDR3 contains 16 residues. The germline V gene has CDR1 SGDLS and CDR2 YYNGEE. The chain's CDR3 is CASSPRSGRDTGELFF. CDR3 nucleotide sequence: TGTGCCAGCAGCCCACGGAGCGGGAGGGACACCGGGGAGCTGTTTTTT.

The CDR3 loop reads CASSKRWLAGNTGELFF. Here the CDR3 DNA reads TGTGCCAGCAGCAAAAGGTGGCTAGCGGGAAACACCGGGGAGCTGTTTTTT. The J gene is TRBJ2-2, the V gene TRBV7-8, with 9 bases matching TRBD2. The CDR3 has 17 amino acids. The ends lost 5 bases at V and 2 bases at J; junction bases unmatched: 9. Germline CDR1 SGHVS, CDR2 FQNEAQ.

The chain uses TRBV10-1 and TRBJ2-3; tentative D call: TRBD2 (6 bases). The CDR3 has 16 amino acids. V was trimmed by 0 bases and J by 2 bases, leaving 12 bases between them. Germline CDR1 and CDR2: WNHNN and SYGVQD (reference sequence). Here the CDR3 reads CASSESAGRLTDTQYF. CDR3 nucleotide sequence: TGCGCCAGCAGTGAGTCGGCAGGGAGGCTCACAGATACGCAGTATTTT.

The chain has TRBV14 and TRBJ2-1; 8 bases line up with TRBD2. Germline values: CDR1 SGHDN, CDR2 FVKESK. The CDR3 contains 15 residues. The junction had 6 bases not matched to a gene; V was cut back by 1 base and J by 7 bases. The chain's CDR3 is CASSQVMAGGNEQFF. Written as DNA, the CDR3 is TGTGCCAGCAGCCAAGTAATGGCGGGAGGAAATGAGCAGTTCTTC.

A single count supports this clone. This rearrangement joins TRBV9 to TRBJ2-3, with unresolved D. This CDR3 has 15 amino acids. V was trimmed by 2 bases and J by 4 bases, leaving 14 bases between them. Germline CDR1 is SGDLS and CDR2 is YYNGEE. This chain's CDR3 is CASSVTPNVPDTQYF. As DNA, the CDR3 is TGTGCCAGCAGCGTCACCCCCAATGTCCCAGATACGCAGTATTTT.

V usage is TRBV9 and J usage is TRBJ1-4, with D perhaps TRBD1 (5 bases). Germline V gene data show CDR1 as SGDLS and CDR2 as YYNGEE. The CDR3 has 14 residues. V lost 1 base, J lost 4 bases, and 8 bases lay in between. As DNA, the CDR3 is TGTGCCAGCAGCGTACAGGGCCGTAATGAAAAACTGTTTTTT. Encoded protein: CASSVQGRNEKLFF.

The chain uses TRBV18 and TRBJ2-2, with D perhaps TRBD1 (7 bases). Trimming removed 5 bases at V and 4 bases at J, with 17 bases between. Germline V gives CDR1 KGHSH, CDR2 LQKENI. The length of the CDR3 is 16 residues. The CDR3 DNA follows: TGTGCCAGCTCAGAGGAGGGGGCCCTACTCACCGGGGAGCTGTTTTTT. Amino acid sequence: CASSEEGALLTGELFF.

Concerning this clone itself: Other nucleotide sequences in the sample specify the same CDR3. The V call is TRBV18, the J call TRBJ2-5; D possibly corresponds to TRBD1 (5 bases). Germline V CDR1 and CDR2: KGHSH, LQKENI. V was trimmed by 1 base and J by 2 bases, leaving 11 bases between them. The CDR3 is 15 amino acids. The CDR3 coding sequence is TGTGCCAGCTCACCACTCTCAGGGAATCAAGAGACCCAGTACTTC. Translated, it gives CASSPLSGNQETQYF. Complete variable domain (other parts from reference TRBV18 and TRBJ2-5): NAGVMQNPRHLVRRRGQEARLRCSPMKGHSHVYWYRQLPEEGLKFMVYLQKENIIDESGMPKERFSAEFPKEGPSILRIQQVVRGDSAAYFCASSPLSGNQETQYFGPGTRLLVL.

The chain uses TRBV10-3 and TRBJ2-7, with TRBD1 matching 9 bases. Germline lookup yields CDR1 ENHRY and CDR2 SYGVKD. J gave up 4 bases and V 9 bases, and 10 bases lay outside the gene matches. The CDR3 is 14 residues long. CDR3 nucleotide sequence: TGTGCCATTCTTTCCGAGACAGGGGGTTACGAGCAGTACTTC. Protein sequence: CAILSETGGYEQYF.

The chain has TRBV15 and TRBJ2-7; 11 bases agree with TRBD2. Trimming removed 1 base from V and 2 bases from J; junction bases left unmatched: 7. The germline V gene encodes CDR1 LNHNV and CDR2 YYDKDF (reference sequence). The CDR3 has 17 amino acids. This CDR3 reads CATSRVQLAGDTYEQYF. CDR3 DNA sequence: TGTGCCACCAGCAGAGTACAACTAGCGGGAGATACCTACGAGCAGTACTTC.

The chain has TRBV15 and TRBJ2-7; D is possibly TRBD2 (7 bases). Germline CDR1 is LNHNV and CDR2 is YYDKDF (reference sequence). The length of the CDR3 is 17 residues. The ends were cut back, 0 bases at V and 1 base at J, with 16 bases in the middle. The chain's CDR3 is CATSREWGGPLSYEQYF. The CDR3 region has the DNA TGTGCCACCAGCAGAGAGTGGGGGGGCCCCTTATCCTACGAGCAGTACTTC.

The gene calls are TRBV6-5 and TRBJ1-5; D may be TRBD1 (6 bases). Looked up from germline, CDR1 is MNHEY and CDR2 is SVGAGI. The CDR3 has 15 residues. V gave up 5 bases and J gave up 2 bases, with 13 bases separating them. In DNA form, the CDR3 reads TGTGCCAGCAGTACGGACGGGGGGCGCAATCAGCCCCAGCATTTT. This codes for CASSTDGGRNQPQHF.

The V and J genes are TRBV2 and TRBJ2-5; 10 positions agree with TRBD1. This CDR3 spans 15 amino acids. The V and J ends lost 6 bases and 5 bases, in that order; junction bases with no gene match: 9. Germline V lookup: CDR1 SNHLY, CDR2 FYNNEI. The CDR3 loop is CASSRDRGQRETQYF. CDR3 coding DNA: TGTGCCAGCAGCAGAGACAGGGGGCAACGGGAGACCCAGTACTTC.

This sequence joins TRBV28 and TRBJ1-2; no clear D. CDR1 is MDHEN, CDR2 SYDVKM, per germline. There are 12 residues in the CDR3. Trimming cost V 6 bases and J 10 bases, with 15 bases left between them. In DNA, the CDR3 is TGTGCCAGCAGCGACGGCTTGCAGGCCTACACCTTC. Translation gives CASSDGLQAYTF.

This chain joins TRBV15 and TRBJ1-4; maybe TRBD1 (5 bases). V lost 3 bases, J lost 5 bases, and 10 bases lay in between. CDR1 and CDR2 from the germline V gene are LNHNV and YYDKDF (reference sequence). The CDR3 sequence is 14 residues long. CDR3 sequence reads: CATSSRGLNEKLFF. The CDR3 bases are TGTGCCACCAGCAGCCGGGGCCTAAATGAAAAACTGTTTTTT. Complete variable domain (other parts from reference TRBV15 and TRBJ1-4): DAMVIQNPRYQVTQFGKPVTLSCSQTLNHNVMYWYQQKSSQAPKLLFHYYDKDFNNEADTPDNFQSRRPNTSFCFLDIRSPGLGDTAMYLCATSSRGLNEKLFFGSGTQLSVL.

The chain carries TRBV28 and TRBJ2-6, with D maybe TRBD1 (5 bases). Germline-derived CDR1 and CDR2 are MDHEN and SYDVKM. Trimming shortened V by 5 bases and J by 0 bases, and 8 bases separated the two germline ends. CDR3 length: 15 residues. Here the CDR3 reads CASSGHGSGANVLTF. The CDR3 DNA reads as TGTGCCAGCAGTGGACATGGCTCTGGGGCCAACGTCCTGACTTTC.